These 3 T cell receptor beta chains came from one sample sequenced in a study of blood T cell repertoires in COVID-19. Using immunoSEQ multiplex PCR, the repertoire was profiled, and TCRdb retains in-frame clones only, with some absent. The sample has over 60,000 clones; 89% are singletons. Sample: peripheral blood. All receptors come from a woman between 45 and 65 years old with active COVID-19.

The chain couples TRBV5-8 to TRBJ1-2, with D possibly TRBD1 on 6 matching bases. V was pared by 0 bases and J by 14 bases, with 14 bases between. Germline V gene lookup returns CDR1 SGHTS and CDR2 YDEGEE. The CDR3 runs to 12 residues. CDR3 sequence: CASSLVGQLWTF. CDR3 coding DNA: TGTGCCAGCAGCTTGGTCGGACAGTTATGGACCTTC.

This chain joins TRBV20-1 and TRBJ2-5; D is unresolved. Germline assignment: CDR1 DFQATT and CDR2 SNEGSKA (reference sequence). The CDR3 is 13 residues long. With 3 bases removed from V and 8 bases from J, the gap between germline ends came to 16 bases. The CDR3 spells CSASNPARSTQYF. The CDR3 DNA sequence: TGCAGTGCTAGTAATCCAGCGCGCTCAACCCAGTACTTC.

This chain links TRBV7-2 with TRBJ2-7; 7 nucleotides match TRBD2. This CDR3 region has 13 residues. Germline V gene data show CDR1 as SGHTA and CDR2 as FQGNSA. V trimming: 1 base; J trimming: 6 bases; junction bases outside the gene matches: 3. DNA of the CDR3: TGTGCCAGCAGCTTAGGACTAGCTGCCGAGCAGTACTTC. This codes for CASSLGLAAEQYF.